A selection of T cell receptor beta chains follows, all from one sample in a study of blood T cell repertoires in COVID-19. Profiling relied on immunoSEQ multiplex PCR, and the TCRdb table lists in-frame clones only, not all of them. This table holds fewer than 200,000 clones, 86% found once. Sequencing was done on a sample of peripheral blood. Receptors originate from a man aged 50 or older with active or convalescent COVID-19. Each CDR3 is given with its conserved first and last residue. The D gene is left open where the match is weak. Expanded clones get a size class; other rows say once, few or many, or leave the size out.

J	size	V	D	DNA	CDR3
TRBJ2-5	NA	TRBV3-1/TRBV3-2	NA	TGTGCCAGCAGCCAAGAGATGTCGGAAGAGACCCAGTACTTC	CASSQEMSEETQYF
TRBJ1-1	NA	TRBV28	NA	TGTGCCAGCAGTTTGGCCCAAGTCAGCACTGAAGCTTTCTTT	CASSLAQVSTEAFF
TRBJ1-2	NA	TRBV27	TRBD1	TGTGCCAGCTTATACCCGGACAGGGGGGGCCCGGGGGATGGCTACACCTTC	CASLYPDRGGPGDGYTF
TRBJ2-2	few	TRBV19	TRBD1	TGTGCCAGTAGGCCCTCCGGACAGGGGAACACCGGGGAGCTGTTTTTT	CASRPSGQGNTGELFF
TRBJ1-1	NA	TRBV2	NA	TGTGCCAGCAGAACATACCAGAACACTGAAGCTTTCTTT	CASRTYQNTEAFF
TRBJ2-3	NA	TRBV5-1	NA	TGCGCCAGCAGCTTTAGTTCAGGGGCAACAGATACGCAGTATTTT	CASSFSSGATDTQYF
TRBJ1-5	NA	TRBV28	TRBD1	TGTGCCAGCAGTTCAGGGGGCTCAAACCTTTATAGCAATCAGCCCCAGCATTTT	CASSSGGSNLYSNQPQHF
TRBJ1-2	NA	TRBV9	NA	TGTGCCAGCAGCGTAAGGGGAGGGAGGAATGGCTACACCTTC	CASSVRGGRNGYTF
TRBJ2-7	NA	TRBV27	TRBD1	TGTGCCAGCAGTTTCGTCGGGACAGATTCCTACGAGCAGTACTTC	CASSFVGTDSYEQYF
TRBJ2-7	NA	TRBV11-2	NA	TGTGCCAGCAGTCCTGAAGAGGACTGGGCCTACGAGCAGTACTTC	CASSPEEDWAYEQYF
TRBJ2-4	NA	TRBV2	TRBD2	TGTGCCAGCCTAGACCCGACTAGCGGGAGGAGGTACTTC	CASLDPTSGRRYF
TRBJ1-1	NA	TRBV7-3	TRBD1	TGTGCCAGCAGCTTGGACAGGGGCCCGAACACTGAAGCTTTCTTT	CASSLDRGPNTEAFF
TRBJ2-1	once	TRBV7-3	TRBD2	TGTGCCAGCAGCCCGCGAACGGGGTCTGCGGGAGGGTACAATGAGCAGTTCTTC	CASSPRTGSAGGYNEQFF
TRBJ2-7	NA	TRBV6-2/TRBV6-3	TRBD2	TGTGCCAGCAGTTCTCCGCTAGCGGGGGGCTCCTACGAGCAGTACTTC	CASSSPLAGGSYEQYF
TRBJ2-2	NA	TRBV7-9	TRBD1	TGTGCCAGCAGCGAATTTCCAACAGGGGCCGGGGAGCTGTTTTTT	CASSEFPTGAGELFF
TRBJ2-7	NA	TRBV3-1/TRBV3-2	NA	TGTGCCAGCAGCTCCAGCGGGCTCTCCTACGAGCAGTACTTC	CASSSSGLSYEQYF
TRBJ1-1	once	TRBV29-1	TRBD1	TGCAGCGTTGAACAAGGAGGGACAGGGGGGTCTGAAGCTTTCTTT	CSVEQGGTGGSEAFF
TRBJ1-4	NA	TRBV13	NA	TGTGCCAGCAGCTATTACGGGACAACTAATGAAAAACTGTTTTTT	CASSYYGTTNEKLFF
TRBJ1-5	NA	TRBV6-5	TRBD1	TGTGCCAGCAGCCGGGGACAGGGCAACAATCAGCCCCAGCATTTT	CASSRGQGNNQPQHF
TRBJ1-4	few	TRBV29-1	NA	TGCAGCGTTGAAGTGGGGGCGGGGGGTAATGAAAAACTGTTTTTT	CSVEVGAGGNEKLFF
TRBJ2-6	NA	TRBV15	TRBD1	TGTGCCACCAGCAGAGGGGCGACAGGGGCTGGGGCCAACGTCCTGACTTTC	CATSRGATGAGANVLTF
TRBJ2-1	NA	TRBV9	TRBD2	TGTGCCAGCAGCTCGACTAGCGGGAGGGCCATTGAGCAGTTCTTC	CASSSTSGRAIEQFF
TRBJ1-1	once	TRBV9	NA	TGTGCCAGCAGCGTAGAGGGGACTGAAGCTTTCTTT	CASSVEGTEAFF
TRBJ2-2	NA	TRBV6-1	NA	TGTGCCAGCAGTGAACGTCCAGGGTCCGGGGAGCTGTTTTTT	CASSERPGSGELFF
TRBJ1-3	NA	TRBV7-9	NA	TGTGCCAGCAGCTTAGGACAAGGAAACACCATATATTTT	CASSLGQGNTIYF
TRBJ1-4	NA	TRBV19	NA	TGTGCCAGTAGTACAGGGGTTTCTAATGAAAAACTGTTTTTT	CASSTGVSNEKLFF
TRBJ1-1	NA	TRBV3-1/TRBV3-2	NA	TGTGCCAGCAGCCAAGCGGGTTTTGAAGCTTTCTTT	CASSQAGFEAFF
TRBJ1-1	NA	TRBV14	TRBD1	TGTGCCAGCAGCCAATTAAGGGACAGGGTCACTGAAGCTTTCTTT	CASSQLRDRVTEAFF
TRBJ1-5	NA	TRBV30	NA	TGTGCCTGGAGTACCGGACAATATAGCAATCAGCCCCAGCATTTT	CAWSTGQYSNQPQHF
TRBJ1-1	NA	TRBV5-1	TRBD1	TGCGCCAGCAGCTCCGGGACAGGGGTTAGTGAAGCTTTCTTT	CASSSGTGVSEAFF
TRBJ2-1	NA	TRBV27	NA	TGTGCCAGCAGTGGCTTCCGAGGCGGTGAGCAGTTCTTC	CASSGFRGGEQFF
TRBJ2-7	few	TRBV7-2	NA	TGTGCCAGCAGCTCCCAGACAACCCGCTACGAGCAGTACTTC	CASSSQTTRYEQYF
TRBJ1-1	once	TRBV5-1	NA	TGCGCCAGCAGCTTATCAGGGGCAAGTTCAAATGAAGCTTTCTTT	CASSLSGASSNEAFF
TRBJ2-5	NA	TRBV11-2	TRBD1	TGTGCCAGCATCCACTTAGGGGGCGGAGAGACCCAGTACTTC	CASIHLGGGETQYF
TRBJ2-3	NA	TRBV19	NA	TGTGCCAGTACCCCAGGGCATTCTAGCACAGATACGCAGTATTTT	CASTPGHSSTDTQYF
TRBJ2-1	NA	TRBV12-3/TRBV12-4	NA	TGTGCCAGCAGGGACAGAGATGAGCAGTTCTTC	CASRDRDEQFF
TRBJ1-5	NA	TRBV6-4	NA	TGTGCCAGCAGTGATTACGGGGATCAGCCCCAGCATTTT	CASSDYGDQPQHF
TRBJ1-2	few	TRBV27	NA	TGTGCCAGCAGGGGATCAGGGCAGGGACAAGGCTACACCTTC	CASRGSGQGQGYTF
TRBJ1-2	NA	TRBV27	TRBD1	TGTGCCAGCAGCCGGGGACAGGGGGCGAACTATGGCTACACCTTC	CASSRGQGANYGYTF
TRBJ1-1	few	TRBV18	TRBD1	TGTGCCAGCTCACCAGTGCAGGGGGCTAGTACTGAAGCTTTCTTT	CASSPVQGASTEAFF
TRBJ2-1	NA	TRBV18	NA	TGTGCCAGCTCACCGCTTGAGGACAACATTATCGAGCAGTTCTTC	CASSPLEDNIIEQFF
TRBJ1-1	NA	TRBV7-2	TRBD1	TGTGCCAGCAGCGTGGGACAGGTTAACACTGAAGCTTTCTTT	CASSVGQVNTEAFF
TRBJ1-2	NA	TRBV12-3/TRBV12-4	NA	TGTGCCAGCAGTCCAGCCCAGGGTTATGGCTACACCTTC	CASSPAQGYGYTF
TRBJ1-1	NA	TRBV19	NA	TGTGCCAGTAGTATAAATGGGCCGAGTGTGTCCTTCGGGGGGCGCCGAACTGAAGCTTTCTTT	CASSINGPSVSFGGRRTEAFF
TRBJ1-3	NA	TRBV13	NA	TGTGCCAGCAGCTTAGGGCAGATTCAAACAAACACCATATATTTT	CASSLGQIQTNTIYF
TRBJ1-2	once	TRBV10-3	NA	TGTGCCATCAGTGAAACGACAACCGGGAATAACTATGGCTACACCTTC	CAISETTTGNNYGYTF
TRBJ1-2	NA	TRBV14	NA	TGTGCCAGCAGCCAAGTGGGACTCGAAGCTACTAACTATGGCTACACCTTC	CASSQVGLEATNYGYTF
TRBJ1-2	NA	TRBV19	TRBD1	TGTGCCAGTAGTAGGGACAGTCTCTATGGCTACACCTTC	CASSRDSLYGYTF
TRBJ1-5	NA	TRBV30	NA	TGTGCCTGGAGCTCCGACATTCCCAATCAGCCCCAGCATTTT	CAWSSDIPNQPQHF
TRBJ1-2	once	TRBV9	NA	TGTGCCAGCAGCGTAGATAGGACAGCATATGGCTACACCTTC	CASSVDRTAYGYTF
TRBJ1-1	NA	TRBV12-3/TRBV12-4	TRBD1	TGTGCCAGCAGGGGACAGGTACAAACTGAAGCTTTCTTT	CASRGQVQTEAFF
TRBJ2-3	NA	TRBV10-1	TRBD2	TGCGCCAGCCAGGGGCTAGCGGGGACACCAGATACGCAGTATTTT	CASQGLAGTPDTQYF
TRBJ1-2	NA	TRBV9	TRBD1	TGTGCCAGCAGCGTTGGGGGGACAGGGTATAGCTATGGCTACACCTTC	CASSVGGTGYSYGYTF
TRBJ1-2	few	TRBV30	TRBD1	TGTGCCTGGAGTGTACGGGACAGGGGGCAAAGGGGCTACACCTTC	CAWSVRDRGQRGYTF
TRBJ2-7	few	TRBV7-9	NA	TGTGCCAGCAGTTCCCTAGGGAGCGCTAAAACCTACGAGCAGTACTTC	CASSSLGSAKTYEQYF
TRBJ2-7	NA	TRBV5-1	NA	TGCGCCAGCAGCTTGGCGCCAACTAGCTCCTACGAGCAGTACTTC	CASSLAPTSSYEQYF
TRBJ2-1	once	TRBV28	TRBD2	TGTGCCGGAGCGCAGGGCGGGGGGCGCAATGAGCAGTTCTTC	CAGAQGGGRNEQFF
TRBJ2-7	NA	TRBV5-1	NA	TGCGCCAGCTACAACGGGGGTCGGGACTACGAGCAGTACTTC	CASYNGGRDYEQYF
TRBJ2-2	NA	TRBV2	NA	TGTGCCAGCAGGGACAGAAGAGATATCGGGGAGCTGTTTTTT	CASRDRRDIGELFF
TRBJ1-3	NA	TRBV7-7	TRBD1	TGTGCCGTCCAGGTCCAGGGGGCGGTTGGAAACACCATATATTTT	CAVQVQGAVGNTIYF